This TCR beta chain derives from a study of early T cells in non-severe SARS-CoV-2 infection. Per the germline V gene, CDR1 is GTSNPN and CDR2 is SVGIG (reference sequence). Deletions cut 2 bases from V and 7 bases from J, with 15 bases between. This CDR3 spans 14 amino acids. This clonotype was observed at least ten times. The TCR library protocol was used to attach unique molecular identifiers. These identifiers were attached to individual cDNA molecules. In TCRdb, the 5' RACE reads were re-called with MiXCR into one record per CDR3 protein. The sample includes about 98,000 distinct CDR3 sequences, 9.5% to 11% seen only once; the top ten take roughly 5%.

This TCR came from an adult who was a healthcare worker with PCR-confirmed SARS-CoV-2 infection or an uninfected control (not recorded which). Sequenced sample: whole blood. The chain couples TRBV30 to TRBJ2-1; D is uncertain. Here the CDR3 reads CAWSQVPPRNEQFF. In DNA form, the CDR3 reads TGTGCCTGGAGTCAAGTTCCGCCGAGGAATGAGCAGTTCTTC.